The next 5 T cell receptor beta chains were all read from a single sample in a study of blood T cell repertoires in COVID-19. Some clones are missing from TCRdb's copy, which holds only in-frame ones; the method was immunoSEQ multiplex PCR. The sample holds hundreds of thousands of clones, around 87% seen once. The sequencing sample was made of peripheral blood. The source is a woman aged 55 to 70 with COVID-19, enrolled during active disease.

V usage is TRBV18 and J usage is TRBJ2-3; D not certain. CDR1 is KGHSH and CDR2 is LQKENI in the germline V gene. The CDR3 is 15 residues long. V lost 4 bases and J lost 2, with 13 bases in between. CDR3: CASSLDVGTTDTQYF. The CDR3 nucleotides are TGTGCCAGCTCACTCGATGTGGGCACCACAGATACGCAGTATTTT.

The chain links TRBV16 to TRBJ1-5; the D is unclear. Trimming stripped 2 bases from V and 3 bases from J, with 5 bases between. The CDR3 sequence is 13 residues long. Germline-derived CDR1 and CDR2 are KGHSY and FQNENV. This chain's CDR3 is CASSQTVNQPQHF. The CDR3 DNA sequence: TGTGCCAGCAGCCAAACGGTCAATCAGCCCCAGCATTTT.

In its sample, this clone was seen once. V and J are TRBV3-1 (or the pseudogene TRBV3-2) and TRBJ1-1; D is unclear. In germline, CDR1 is LGHDT, CDR2 YNNKEL (reference sequence). The V and J ends lost 7 bases and 5 bases respectively, with 8 bases between them. The CDR3 consists of 11 residues. Here the CDR3 DNA reads TGTGCCAGCACCTGGGAGACTGAAGCTTTCTTT. The encoded protein is CASTWETEAFF.

This clone appeared a few times. The chain carries TRBV7-3 and TRBJ1-3; D is unclear. This CDR3 has 18 residues. Trimming stripped 5 bases from V and 4 bases from J, with 24 bases between. Germline V CDR1 and CDR2: SGHTA, FQGTGA. For the CDR3, the DNA is TGTGCCAGCAGCCTATTTACAGCCGGCTCTGTAGGCGGAAACACCATATATTTT. It specifies CASSLFTAGSVGGNTIYF.

V is TRBV3-1 (or the pseudogene TRBV3-2) and J is TRBJ1-2; D is perhaps TRBD1 (6 bases). This CDR3 contains 13 residues. CDR1 is LGHDT and CDR2 is YNNKEL in the germline V gene (reference sequence). V was cut by 2 bases and J by 4 bases, with 8 bases left in between. CDR3 in DNA: TGTGCCAGCAGCCAACAGGGGCCCTATGGCTACACCTTC. Residues: CASSQQGPYGYTF.